Below are 3 T cell receptor beta chains sequenced from a single sample in a study of CXCR3-negative and CXCR3-positive naive CD8 T cells. Broader study findings: Naive cells that were CXCR3-positive had more hydrophobic TRB CDR3s (compared with CXCR3-negative naive cells).

TRB cDNA libraries were made by UMI-labeled 5' RACE. Using the 5' RACE reads, TCRdb records one entry per CDR3 protein without DNA. This sample's clone table lists under 7,500 distinct CDR3 sequences. The antigens these receptors bind are not known. Material: naive CXCR3+ CD8+ T cells from blood. Regarding subset: CD45RO-CCR7+CD27+CD95- naive CD8+ T cells expressing CXCR3 (TNR3+). These receptors all stem from a human donor in good health. Some clones in this sample may be carry-over from other donors' samples.

Measured by frequency, this clonotype is medium-sized (0.01 to 0.1%). The V gene is TRBV29-1, the J gene TRBJ2-7; there is no DNA to check the TCRdb D call of TRBD2. In germline, CDR1 is SQVTM, CDR2 ANQGSEA. This CDR3 has 15 residues. CDR3 in amino acids: CSVGGLAGASLDEYF.

The chain couples TRBV19 to TRBJ1-1. Germline values: CDR1 LNHDA, CDR2 SQIVND (reference sequence). This CDR3 has 14 amino acids. This CDR3 is CASSIRPVGAEAFF.

This clonotype is labeled medium-sized based on frequency. The rearrangement links TRBV6-1 to TRBJ1-1. Looked up from germline, CDR1 is MNHNS and CDR2 is SASEGT. The CDR3 length is 14 residues. CDR3 residues: CASSGGPWGTEAFF.